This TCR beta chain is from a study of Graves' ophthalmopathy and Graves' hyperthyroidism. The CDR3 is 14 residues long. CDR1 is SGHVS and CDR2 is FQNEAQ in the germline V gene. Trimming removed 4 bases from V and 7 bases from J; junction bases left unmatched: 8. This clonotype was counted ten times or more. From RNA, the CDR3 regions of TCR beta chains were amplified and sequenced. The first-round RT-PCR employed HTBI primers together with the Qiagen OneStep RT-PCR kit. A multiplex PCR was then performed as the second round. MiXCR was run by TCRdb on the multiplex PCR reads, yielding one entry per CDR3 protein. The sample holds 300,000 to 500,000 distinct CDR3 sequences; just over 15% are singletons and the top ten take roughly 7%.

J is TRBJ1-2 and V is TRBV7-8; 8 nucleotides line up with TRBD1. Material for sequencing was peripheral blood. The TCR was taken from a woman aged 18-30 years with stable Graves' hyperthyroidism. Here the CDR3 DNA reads TGTGCCAGCAGCTCAGGACAGGGAATGGGTGGCTACACCTTC. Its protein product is CASSSGQGMGGYTF.